This T cell receptor beta chain originates from a study of T cells after yellow fever vaccination. Study-level findings and limits: It was a weaker secondary response, yet one that peaked faster, at day 5 versus 15. Once the booster was given, most primary-vaccination clones reappeared, at over 95% for CD4 and approximately 88% for CD8.

J lost 8 bases, V lost 5 bases, and 15 bases had no gene match. CDR1 is MNHEY and CDR2 is SVGEGT in the germline V gene. This CDR3 has 17 amino acids. TCR cDNA, made by 5'RACE template switching, carried an added universal primer site and UMIs. In TCRdb, the 5' RACE reads were re-called with MiXCR into one record per CDR3 protein. Of about 260,000 distinct CDR3 sequences in the sample, 13% are singletons; the top ten hold roughly 0.5%. This clonotype has only a few counts. The antigen remains undetermined. The receptor was derived from a man aged 30-40 years who received the YFV17D yellow fever vaccine. This sample comprised CD4+ T cells sorted from PBMCs, obtained 45 days after the yellow fever booster vaccination. The chain uses TRBV6-2 or TRBV6-3 and TRBJ1-5; TRBD1 matches at 10 bases. The CDR3 sequence is CASSPRDRGNRGKPQHF. The CDR3 DNA follows: TGTGCCAGCAGTCCCCGGGACAGGGGCAATCGGGGGAAGCCCCAGCATTTT.